This passage covers 5 T cell receptor beta chains from one sample sequenced in a study of PD-L1 blockade in urothelial cancer. Time point described: pretreatment peripheral blood. Here immunoSEQ multiplex PCR was the method, and the copy in TCRdb shows in-frame clones only, minus some. Of 55,000 to 85,000 clones listed, roughly 84% are singletons. Sequences were derived from PBMCs, sampled around atezolizumab (anti-PD-L1) treatment. All receptors come from a woman in her 70s with urothelial cancer.

Worth noting for this clone: At one boundary the junction diverges from the germline segment, which might be a read error. This chain links TRBV5-4 with TRBJ1-5, with 7 nucleotides matching TRBD1. Germline values: CDR1 SGHNT, CDR2 YYREEE (reference sequence). The CDR3 totals 12 residues. The CDR3, as DNA: TGTGCCAGCAGCAGACAGGGTCAGTCCCAGCATTTT. This encodes CASSRQGQSQHF.

The chain couples TRBV29-1 to TRBJ2-3, with 7 bases matching TRBD1. Germline V gene lookup returns CDR1 SQVTM and CDR2 ANQGSEA. The CDR3 consists of 14 residues. Trimming cost V 1 base and J 6 bases; bases outside gene matches: 7. Written as DNA, the CDR3 is TGCAGCGTTGAAGTGGCAGGGGGTCGTGATACGCAGTATTTT. This translates into CSVEVAGGRDTQYF.

The chain has TRBV6-1 and TRBJ1-2; D is ambiguous. The germline V and J ends were trimmed by 4 bases and 1 base, with 7 bases remaining between them. Germline V gives CDR1 MNHNS, CDR2 SASEGT. This CDR3 region has 13 residues. CDR3 residues: CASSGPINYGYTF. The CDR3 region has the DNA TGTGCCAGCAGTGGTCCTATTAACTATGGCTACACCTTC.

The chain has TRBV7-2 and TRBJ2-7, with TRBD2 matching 8 bases. Germline-derived CDR1 and CDR2 are SGHTA and FQGNSA. The CDR3 runs to 13 residues. The V gene end was trimmed by 5 bases and the J gene end by 6 bases; junction bases not matched to a gene: 6. Written as DNA, the CDR3 is TGTGCCAGCAGCCGGACACGGGGGGGCGAGCAGTACTTC. It is translated as CASSRTRGGEQYF.

The chain uses TRBV10-1 and TRBJ2-3, with 10 bases lining up with TRBD2. CDR1 WNHNN and CDR2 SYGVQD come from the germline V gene (reference sequence). V lost 3 bases to trimming and J lost 6 bases; unmatched junction nucleotides: 9. The CDR3 is 16 residues long. The CDR3 nucleotides read TGCGCCAGCAGTGACAGCGGGAGGGCCGCGGCGGATACGCAGTATTTT. Translation gives CASSDSGRAAADTQYF.